This T cell receptor beta chain came from a study of cytomegalovirus exposure and HLA in healthy donors. Overall study findings and caveats: The classifier reportedly diagnosed cytomegalovirus status with high sensitivity and specificity. TCR beta chain V- and J-gene trimming was linked, in a later analysis, to a missense variant in DCLRE1C. TCR beta sequences reportedly predicted most subjects' HLA-A and HLA-B alleles accurately.

Germline CDR1 MNHEY, CDR2 SMNVEV (reference sequence). This CDR3 is 13 amino acids long. The germline V and J ends were trimmed by 7 bases and 5 bases, with 14 bases remaining between them. The PCR ran on 60 Vbeta and 13 Jbeta primers. Assay: immunoSEQ multiplex PCR; the TCRdb copy retains only in-frame clones and omits some. The table has 150,000 to 200,000 clones, roughly 79% seen once. Donors were ostensibly healthy at sampling, although undocumented immune exposures were probable. To note about this clone: The antigen is unknown.

This chain uses TRBV27 with TRBJ2-5; D possibly corresponds to TRBD2 (5 bases). Source material: PBMCs. This receptor was obtained from a woman aged 18-30 years in good health and CMV-seropositive. Written as DNA, the CDR3 is TGTGCCAGCACTTCGGGGAGAGAGGAGACCCAGTACTTC. This encodes CASTSGREETQYF.